Presented here are 11 T cell receptor beta chains from one specimen sequenced in a study of cytomegalovirus exposure and HLA in healthy donors. In the PCR, 60 Vbeta and 13 Jbeta primers were used. Profiled with immunoSEQ multiplex PCR; TCRdb holds only in-frame clones, not every one. The sample shows some 180,000 clones, 82% of them seen only once. Sequenced sample: PBMCs. The receptor set was obtained from a man aged 40-50 years in good health and CMV-seronegative.

The chain employs TRBV7-9 and TRBJ1-1; no clear D gene. The CDR3 is made up of 13 amino acids. Per germline, CDR1 SEHNR and CDR2 FQNEAQ (reference sequence). Trimming took 4 bases from V and 1 from J, leaving 7 bases between them. CDR3 region: CASSYTENTEAFF. The CDR3 DNA sequence: TGTGCCAGCAGCTATACAGAGAACACTGAAGCTTTCTTT.

CDR3 sequence: CASSAIGSRTDTQYF. The CDR3, as DNA: TGTGCCAGCAGCGCAATCGGGAGTCGCACAGATACGCAGTATTTT. This chain uses TRBV9 with TRBJ2-3; TRBD2 is a possible D gene (6 bases). The CDR3 is 15 residues long. V was trimmed by 3 bases and J by 1 base, leaving 12 bases between them. The germline CDR1 and CDR2 sequences are SGDLS and YYNGEE.

The V call is TRBV5-1, the J call TRBJ2-2; TRBD2 matches at 14 bases. CDR1 is SGHRS, CDR2 YFSETQ, per germline. Germline trimming cut 5 bases from V and 0 bases from J; bases unmatched to any gene: 6. CDR3 size: 18 residues. The CDR3 region is CASSSGLAGGANTGELFF. The CDR3 DNA sequence: TGCGCCAGCAGTTCTGGACTAGCGGGGGGCGCGAACACCGGGGAGCTGTTTTTT.

This clone showed up just a few times. The chain couples TRBV28 to TRBJ1-4; tentative D call: TRBD1 (5 bases). The CDR3 totals 14 residues. Germline V lookup: CDR1 MDHEN, CDR2 SYDVKM. V lost 3 bases, J lost 8 bases, and 13 bases lay in between. The CDR3 sequence: CASSLGGWDEKLFF. The CDR3 nucleotides are TGTGCCAGCAGTTTGGGAGGATGGGACGAAAAACTGTTTTTT.

About this clone itself: Mismatch with germline at one junction end may stem from a read error. V gene TRBV7-9 combines with J gene TRBJ2-3, with TRBD1 identical over 9 bases. This CDR3 region has 16 residues. Germline-derived CDR1 and CDR2 are SEHNR and FQNEAQ (reference sequence). Written as DNA, the CDR3 is TGTTCCAGCAGCCCGGACAGGGGATCTCTTTCAGATACGCAGTATTTT. The encoded protein is CSSSPDRGSLSDTQYF. The variable domain in full, completed from reference TRBV7-9 and TRBJ2-3, reads DTGVSQNPRHKITKRGQNVTFRCDPISEHNRLYWYRQTLGQGPEFLTYFQNEAQLEKSRLLSDRFSAERPKGSFSTLEIQRTEQGDSAMYLCSSSPDRGSLSDTQYFGPGTRLTVL.

The genes are TRBV9 and TRBJ1-1; 10 positions agree with TRBD1. CDR3 length equals 16 residues. Unmatched junction bases numbered 9, after V lost 3 bases and J lost 4 bases. The V gene's germline CDR1 is SGDLS and CDR2 YYNGEE. CDR3 residues: CASSARQGAGATEAFF. The CDR3 region has the DNA TGTGCCAGCAGCGCCAGACAGGGGGCGGGTGCCACTGAAGCTTTCTTT.

The rearrangement uses TRBV27 and TRBJ2-1; D gene unclear. Germline values: CDR1 MNHEY, CDR2 SMNVEV (reference sequence). The CDR3 runs 12 residues. V shed 0 bases and J shed 7 bases, with 4 bases lying between them. CDR3 sequence: CASSLSRNEQFF. CDR3 bases: TGTGCCAGCAGTTTATCGCGGAATGAGCAGTTCTTC.

The V call is TRBV5-3, the J call TRBJ2-3; 7 bases map to TRBD1. TRBV5-3 is assigned to the ORF class and has an uncertain function. The CDR3 runs 16 residues. Trimming took 4 bases from V and 1 from J; bases not matched to a gene: 9. CDR3 loop: CARSVHRGGGTDTQYF. The CDR3 DNA reads as TGTGCCAGAAGCGTACACAGGGGTGGAGGCACAGATACGCAGTATTTT.

V is TRBV15 and J is TRBJ2-5; D is possibly TRBD1 (7 bases). CDR1 is LNHNV, CDR2 YYDKDF, per germline (reference sequence). Trimming removed 8 bases at V and 5 bases at J, with 24 bases between. The CDR3 length is 16 residues. The DNA of the CDR3 is TGTGCCACCTCCGCGGGCCAGGGGGGATTAGGGGAGACCCAGTACTTC. This translates into CATSAGQGGLGETQYF. The whole variable domain, filled in from reference TRBV15 and TRBJ2-5, reads DAMVIQNPRYQVTQFGKPVTLSCSQTLNHNVMYWYQQKSSQAPKLLFHYYDKDFNNEADTPDNFQSRRPNTSFCFLDIRSPGLGDTAMYLCATSAGQGGLGETQYFGPGTRLLVL.

The V call is TRBV19, the J call TRBJ1-1; 9 positions match TRBD1. The CDR3 loop spans 16 amino acids. The J segment lost 0 bases and the V segment lost 4 bases, leaving 6 bases of the junction unmatched. Looked up from germline, CDR1 is LNHDA and CDR2 is SQIVND (reference sequence). In DNA, the CDR3 is TGTGCCAGTAGTAGGTACGACAGGGGGATGAACACTGAAGCTTTCTTT. It encodes CASSRYDRGMNTEAFF.

The chain joins TRBV28 to TRBJ1-6; D is uncertain. Germline CDR1 and CDR2: MDHEN and SYDVKM. V gave up 5 bases and J gave up 6 bases, with 14 bases separating them. CDR3 length: 15 residues. CDR3 sequence: CASSLQALRNSPLHF. In DNA form, the CDR3 reads TGTGCCAGCAGTCTCCAGGCTCTCCGTAATTCACCCCTCCACTTT.